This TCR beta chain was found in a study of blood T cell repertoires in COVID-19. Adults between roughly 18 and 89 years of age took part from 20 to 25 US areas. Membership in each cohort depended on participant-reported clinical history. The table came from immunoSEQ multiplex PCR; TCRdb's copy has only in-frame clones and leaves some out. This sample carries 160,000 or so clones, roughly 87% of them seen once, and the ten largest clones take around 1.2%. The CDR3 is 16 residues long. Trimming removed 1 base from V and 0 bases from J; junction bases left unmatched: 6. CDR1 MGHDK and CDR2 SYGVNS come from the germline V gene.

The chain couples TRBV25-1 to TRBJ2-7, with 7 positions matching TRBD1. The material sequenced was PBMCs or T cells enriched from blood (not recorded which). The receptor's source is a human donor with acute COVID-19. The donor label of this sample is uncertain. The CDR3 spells CASSESQGVSSYEQYF. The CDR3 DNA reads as TGTGCCAGCAGTGAATCGCAGGGGGTTAGCTCCTACGAGCAGTACTTC.